This T cell receptor (beta chain) was recovered during a study of cytomegalovirus exposure and HLA in healthy donors. Study conclusions and caveats: Rarity held for most TCR sequences, but there were some public TCRs that occurred in many donors. Among TCR beta chains, those listed as cytomegalovirus-associated numbered roughly 150.

Concerning this clone: The antigen is not known.

While the first cohort had over 650 subjects, the donors belonged to the separate validation cohort of over a hundred subjects. TCRdb's copy holds only in-frame clones and misses some; the assay was immunoSEQ multiplex PCR. This table has about 180,000 clones, around 84% appearing once. With V trimmed by 1 base and J by 5 bases, 1 base remained unmatched. The CDR3 totals 13 residues. From germline, CDR1 is SGHNT and CDR2 YENEEA. The receptor's source is a man aged 18 to 30 in good health and CMV-seropositive. The rearrangement joins TRBV11-3 to TRBJ1-1, with 7 bases aligning to TRBD1. The sample taken for sequencing was PBMCs. CDR3 sequence (DNA): TGTGCCAGCAGCTTAGGACAGGGTACTGAAGCTTTCTTT. Residues: CASSLGQGTEAFF. Using reference TRBV11-3 and TRBJ1-1 for the parts outside the CDR3, the full variable domain is EAGVVQSPRYKIIEKKQPVAFWCNPISGHNTLYWYLQNLGQGPELLIRYENEEAVDDSQLPKDRFSAERLKGVDSTLKIQPAELGDSAVYLCASSLGQGTEAFFGQGTRLTVV.